Listed below are T cell receptor beta chains from one sample, sequenced in a study of cytomegalovirus exposure and HLA in healthy donors. Libraries were prepared by immunoSEQ multiplex PCR; TCRdb keeps only in-frame clonotypes and omits some of them. The table records 95,000 to 150,000 clones, about four fifths of them present only once. Sequencing used PBMCs. All receptors derive from a man younger than 30 in good health and CMV-seronegative. Each CDR3 is given without its conserved first and last residue. The size entry is marked missing in some rows and otherwise reads once, few, many or a size class.

CDR3: ASSVALDYGYT
size: few
J: TRBJ1-2
V: TRBV9

CDR3: SVVKGSNTEAF
size: once
J: TRBJ1-1
V: TRBV29-1

CDR3: ASSEGGNQPQH
size: -
J: TRBJ1-5
V: TRBV10-2

CDR3: ASSPAGGNTGELF
size: -
J: TRBJ2-2
V: TRBV5-6

CDR3: ASSQDLGGISTDTQY
size: few
J: TRBJ2-3
V: TRBV5-4

CDR3: AASQREGVSYNEQF
size: -
J: TRBJ2-1
V: TRBV19

CDR3: ATFAFDRATEAF
size: -
J: TRBJ1-1
V: TRBV19

CDR3: ASSPLVGNTGELF
size: -
J: TRBJ2-2
V: TRBV5-1

CDR3: ASYQDGDTEAF
size: -
J: TRBJ1-1
V: TRBV7-9

CDR3: ASSLGGGTEAF
size: -
J: TRBJ1-1
V: TRBV7-8

CDR3: ASSLGQPNQPQH
size: -
J: TRBJ1-5
V: TRBV5-6

CDR3: ASSQSADRVNTEAF
size: -
J: TRBJ1-1
V: TRBV23-1

CDR3: ASNRDRGLSTEAF
size: -
J: TRBJ1-1
V: TRBV27